These 16 T cell receptor beta chains came from one sample sequenced in a study of cytomegalovirus exposure and HLA in healthy donors. 13 Jbeta primers and 60 Vbeta primers were used for the PCR. Here immunoSEQ multiplex PCR was the method, and the copy in TCRdb shows in-frame clones only, minus some. The table shows 150,000 to 200,000 clones, with about 82% occurring only once. Material for sequencing was PBMCs. Receptor source: a woman in her forties or fifties in good health and CMV-seronegative.

The chain carries TRBV5-1 and TRBJ1-1; 8 nucleotides agree with TRBD1. V lost 3 bases and J lost 6; bases outside the gene matches: 4. This CDR3 is 13 amino acids long. Looked up from germline, CDR1 is SGHRS and CDR2 is YFSETQ. CDR3 region: CASSSGQGPEAFF. CDR3 nucleotides: TGCGCCAGCAGCTCCGGACAGGGCCCTGAAGCTTTCTTT.

This sequence joins TRBV5-1 and TRBJ2-5; 9 bases line up with TRBD1. Germline CDR1 reads SGHRS; CDR2 reads YFSETQ. The length of the CDR3 is 16 residues. V was clipped by 4 bases and J by 4 bases; unmatched bases: 11. CDR3 loop: CASSNRPGTGIETQYF. The CDR3 nucleotides are TGCGCCAGCAGCAACAGGCCCGGGACAGGGATAGAGACCCAGTACTTC.

This sequence joins TRBV6-1 and TRBJ2-4; 12 positions match TRBD2. The CDR3 sequence is 21 residues long. Per germline, CDR1 MNHNS and CDR2 SASEGT. V lost 2 bases to trimming and J lost 0 bases; unmatched junction nucleotides: 14. CDR3 in amino acids: CASSERGTSGREIIAKNIQYF. Written as DNA, the CDR3 is TGTGCCAGCAGTGAAAGGGGGACTAGCGGGCGTGAGATAATAGCCAAAAACATTCAGTACTTC.

The V call is TRBV7-3, the J call TRBJ2-1; TRBD1 agrees at 8 bases. The ends lost 1 base at V and 3 bases at J; junction bases unmatched: 5. Looked up from germline, CDR1 is SGHTA and CDR2 is FQGTGA. This CDR3 comprises 16 residues. CDR3 nucleotides: TGTGCCAGCAGCTTAATAGGTGGACAGGGCTACAATGAGCAGTTCTTC. Translation gives CASSLIGGQGYNEQFF.

The rearrangement links TRBV7-9 to TRBJ2-5; D remains ambiguous. Germline CDR1 and CDR2: SEHNR and FQNEAQ (reference sequence). The CDR3 covers 14 residues. Trimming cost V 2 bases and J 5 bases, with 12 bases left between them. CDR3 coding DNA: TGTGCCAGCAGCTTACTCCCATCTAAGGAGACCCAGTACTTC. Protein sequence: CASSLLPSKETQYF.

J is TRBJ1-6 and V is TRBV7-2, with no clear D. Per the germline V gene, CDR1 is SGHTA and CDR2 is FQGNSA. The ends were cut back, 0 bases at V and 7 bases at J, with 7 bases in the middle. This CDR3 is 14 amino acids long. CDR3 amino acids: CASSLAYRNSPLHF. CDR3 sequence (DNA): TGTGCCAGCAGCTTAGCGTACAGAAATTCACCCCTCCACTTT.

Regarding this clone: The same CDR3 can be traced to other DNA sequences in this sample. The chain recombines TRBV28 with TRBJ2-2; 11 bases align to TRBD1. The CDR3 has 16 residues. The germline gives CDR1 MDHEN, CDR2 SYDVKM. Trimming took 2 bases from V and 5 from J; bases not matched to a gene: 4. DNA for the CDR3: TGTGCCAGCAGTTTACTTGGACAGGGGGCAACCGGGGAGCTGTTTTTT. Translation: CASSLLGQGATGELFF.

The CDR3 sequence: CSAKSGEKLFF. CDR3 nucleotide sequence: TGCAGTGCTAAGTCGGGAGAAAAACTGTTTTTT. V gene TRBV20-1 combines with J gene TRBJ1-4, with D hard to call. The CDR3 consists of 11 residues. The germline CDR1 and CDR2 sequences are DFQATT and SNEGSKA (reference sequence). V gave up 4 bases and J gave up 8 bases, with 8 bases separating them.

This rearrangement joins TRBV30 to TRBJ1-1; 9 nucleotides match TRBD1. CDR1 GTSNPN and CDR2 SVGIG come from the germline V gene (reference sequence). With 3 bases clipped from V and 4 bases from J, the junction kept 12 bases outside the gene matches. The CDR3 consists of 16 residues. CDR3 protein: CAWRGQGKPSGTEAFF. CDR3 coding DNA: TGTGCCTGGAGGGGACAGGGCAAACCATCGGGCACTGAAGCTTTCTTT.

V is TRBV18 and J is TRBJ2-7; tentatively, D is TRBD1 (6 bases). This CDR3 comprises 15 residues. V was trimmed by 1 base and J by 4 bases, leaving 14 bases between them. Per the germline V gene, CDR1 is KGHSH and CDR2 is LQKENI. The CDR3 region is CASSPRQGQNYEQYF. The DNA of the CDR3 is TGTGCCAGCTCACCACGGCAGGGGCAGAATTACGAGCAGTACTTC.

V usage is TRBV5-1 and J usage is TRBJ2-7, with 12 bases fitting TRBD2. In germline, CDR1 is SGHRS, CDR2 YFSETQ. V lost 4 bases to trimming and J lost 0 bases; unmatched junction nucleotides: 2. CDR3 length equals 15 residues. This chain's CDR3 is CASSVLAGGSYEQYF. CDR3 nucleotides: TGCGCCAGCAGCGTACTAGCGGGAGGCTCCTACGAGCAGTACTTC.

The chain joins TRBV29-1 to TRBJ1-1; D might be TRBD1 (5 bases). V lost 3 bases to trimming and J lost 10 bases, with 15 bases between them. Germline loops: CDR1 SQVTM, CDR2 ANQGSEA. The CDR3 covers 12 residues. CDR3 sequence reads: CSVETAWSGAFF. In DNA form, the CDR3 reads TGCAGCGTTGAGACAGCGTGGAGTGGAGCTTTCTTT.

V and J are TRBV18 and TRBJ2-1; 11 bases map to TRBD2. The CDR3 has 23 residues. The ends lost 3 bases at V and 4 bases at J; junction bases unmatched: 26. The V gene's germline CDR1 is KGHSH and CDR2 LQKENI. The chain's CDR3 is CASSPLGPASGRPGSWSYNEQFF. The CDR3, as DNA: TGTGCCAGCTCACCCTTGGGGCCCGCTAGCGGGAGGCCCGGCAGTTGGTCTTACAATGAGCAGTTCTTC.

This chain uses TRBV7-6 with TRBJ2-1, with 7 bases aligning to TRBD2. V shed 5 bases, J shed 0 bases, and the junction held 10 bases outside the gene matches. Germline V gene sequence: CDR1 SGHVS, CDR2 FNYEAQ. CDR3 length: 17 amino acids. The CDR3 loop reads CASSKWPSGTSYNEQFF. The DNA for the CDR3 is TGTGCCAGCAGCAAGTGGCCTAGCGGCACCTCCTACAATGAGCAGTTCTTC.

This sequence joins TRBV28 and TRBJ2-2; 8 nucleotides align to TRBD2. Germline V gene sequence: CDR1 MDHEN, CDR2 SYDVKM. The CDR3 totals 21 residues. V lost 8 bases, J lost 1 base, and 24 bases stayed unmatched. CDR3 nucleotide sequence: TGTGCCAGCGCTCCCCCCGGACTAGCTTCGAGTACAACGCGGAACACCGGGGAGCTGTTTTTT. This translates into CASAPPGLASSTTRNTGELFF.

This chain links TRBV4-2 with TRBJ1-2; D gene ambiguous. The CDR3 has 14 amino acids. Germline V gene data show CDR1 as LGHNA and CDR2 as YNFKEQ. Trimming left V 0 bases short and J 2 bases short, with 7 bases between. The CDR3 is CASSQDGENYGYTF. The CDR3 DNA reads TGTGCCAGCAGCCAAGACGGTGAGAACTATGGCTACACCTTC.